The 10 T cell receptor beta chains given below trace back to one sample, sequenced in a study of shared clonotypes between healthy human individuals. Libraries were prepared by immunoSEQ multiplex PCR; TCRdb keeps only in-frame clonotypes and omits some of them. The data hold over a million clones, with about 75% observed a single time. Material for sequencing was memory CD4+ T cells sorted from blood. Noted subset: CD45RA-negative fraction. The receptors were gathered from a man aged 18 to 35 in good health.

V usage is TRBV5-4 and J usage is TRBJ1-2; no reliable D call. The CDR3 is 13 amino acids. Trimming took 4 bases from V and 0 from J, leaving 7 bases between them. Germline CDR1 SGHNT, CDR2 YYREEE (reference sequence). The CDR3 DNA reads TGTGCCAGCAGCACAGATGCTAACTATGGCTACACCTTC. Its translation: CASSTDANYGYTF.

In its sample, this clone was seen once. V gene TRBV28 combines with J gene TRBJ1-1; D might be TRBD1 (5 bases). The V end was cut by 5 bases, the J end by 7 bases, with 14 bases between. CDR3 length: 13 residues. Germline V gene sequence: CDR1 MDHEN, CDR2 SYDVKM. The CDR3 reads CASSPPGRNEAFF. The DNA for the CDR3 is TGTGCCAGCAGTCCTCCAGGGAGGAATGAAGCTTTCTTT.

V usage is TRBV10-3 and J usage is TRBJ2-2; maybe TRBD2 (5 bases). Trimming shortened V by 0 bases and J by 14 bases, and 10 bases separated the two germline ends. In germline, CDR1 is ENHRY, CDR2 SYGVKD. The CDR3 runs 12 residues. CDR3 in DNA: TGTGCCATCAGTGAGTCGCGGGTCGACCTGTTTTTT. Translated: CAISESRVDLFF.

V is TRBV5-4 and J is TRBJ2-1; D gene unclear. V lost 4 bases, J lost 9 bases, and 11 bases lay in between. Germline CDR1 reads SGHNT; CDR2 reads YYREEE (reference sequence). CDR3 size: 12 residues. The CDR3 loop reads CASSLDQFEQFF. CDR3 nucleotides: TGTGCCAGCAGCCTGGATCAGTTTGAGCAGTTCTTC.

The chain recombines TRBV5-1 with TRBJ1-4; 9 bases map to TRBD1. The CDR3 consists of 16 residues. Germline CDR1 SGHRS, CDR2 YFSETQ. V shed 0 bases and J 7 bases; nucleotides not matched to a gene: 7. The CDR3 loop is CASSLGGQGQGEKLFF. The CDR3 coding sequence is TGCGCCAGCAGCTTGGGGGGACAGGGACAAGGTGAAAAACTGTTTTTT.

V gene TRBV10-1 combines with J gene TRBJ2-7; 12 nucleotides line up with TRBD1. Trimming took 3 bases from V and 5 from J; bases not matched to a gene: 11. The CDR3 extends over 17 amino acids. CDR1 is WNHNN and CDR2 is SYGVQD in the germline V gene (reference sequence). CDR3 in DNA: TGCGCCAGCAGTGAAAACCCCGAGGGACAGGGGGCCGACGAGCAGTACTTC. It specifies CASSENPEGQGADEQYF.

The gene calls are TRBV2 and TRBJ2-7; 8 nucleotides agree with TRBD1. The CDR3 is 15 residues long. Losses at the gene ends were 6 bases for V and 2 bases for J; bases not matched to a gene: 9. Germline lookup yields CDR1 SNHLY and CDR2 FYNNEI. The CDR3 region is CASRPGQVIPYEQYF. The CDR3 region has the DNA TGTGCCAGCAGGCCGGGACAGGTAATACCCTACGAGCAGTACTTC.

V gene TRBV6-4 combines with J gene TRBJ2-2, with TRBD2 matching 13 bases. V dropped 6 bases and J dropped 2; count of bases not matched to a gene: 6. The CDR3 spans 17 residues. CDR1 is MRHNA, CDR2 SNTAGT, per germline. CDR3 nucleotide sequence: TGTGCCAGCAGGAAGGGACTAGCGGGGACTAACACCGGGGAGCTGTTTTTT. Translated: CASRKGLAGTNTGELFF.

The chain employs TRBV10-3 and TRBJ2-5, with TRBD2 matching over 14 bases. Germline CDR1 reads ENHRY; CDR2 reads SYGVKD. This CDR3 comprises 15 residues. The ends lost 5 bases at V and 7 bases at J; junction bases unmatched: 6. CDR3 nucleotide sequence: TGTGCCATCAGTAGAGCCGGGACTAGCGGGGGGACCCAGTACTTC. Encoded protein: CAISRAGTSGGTQYF.

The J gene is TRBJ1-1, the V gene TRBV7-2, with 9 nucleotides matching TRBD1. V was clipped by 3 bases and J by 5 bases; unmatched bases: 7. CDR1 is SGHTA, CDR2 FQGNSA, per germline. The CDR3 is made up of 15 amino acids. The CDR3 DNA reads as TGTGCCAGCAGCTTTTCCGGGACAGGGTTGACTGAAGCTTTCTTT. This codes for CASSFSGTGLTEAFF. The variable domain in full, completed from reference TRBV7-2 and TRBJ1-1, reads GAGVSQSPSNKVTEKGKDVELRCDPISGHTALYWYRQSLGQGLEFLIYFQGNSAPDKSGLPSDRFSAERTGGSVSTLTIQRTQQEDSAVYLCASSFSGTGLTEAFFGQGTRLTVV.